These 29 T cell receptor beta chains came from one sample sequenced in a study of blood T cell repertoires in COVID-19. Method: immunoSEQ multiplex PCR; TCRdb's copy keeps in-frame clones and lacks some. The sample gives about 340,000 clones, around nine tenths of which show up once; about 6.7% is in the top ten. Source material: peripheral blood. Receptors originate from a woman in her sixties or seventies with COVID-19, enrolled during active disease.

The gene calls are TRBV30 and TRBJ2-2; D gene ambiguous. CDR3 length: 13 residues. With 0 bases removed from V and 6 bases from J, the gap between germline ends came to 8 bases. Germline V lookup: CDR1 GTSNPN, CDR2 SVGIG (reference sequence). The CDR3 DNA sequence: TGTGCCTGGAGTGTTTTACTATCCGGGGAGCTGTTTTTT. It specifies CAWSVLLSGELFF.

The rearrangement joins TRBV28 to TRBJ1-2; perhaps TRBD1 as D (6 bases). Trimming cost V 7 bases and J 4 bases, with 10 bases left between them. CDR3 length: 12 amino acids. Germline CDR1 MDHEN, CDR2 SYDVKM. CDR3 in DNA: TGTGCCAGCATAGGGGGTTCCTATGGCTACACCTTC. Translated: CASIGGSYGYTF.

CDR3: CASSVNRVDYGYTF. CDR3 DNA sequence: TGTGCCAGCAGCGTGAACAGGGTGGACTATGGCTACACCTTC. The chain carries TRBV9 and TRBJ1-2; maybe TRBD1 (6 bases). Germline loops: CDR1 SGDLS, CDR2 YYNGEE. V was shortened by 2 bases and J by 3 bases, with 11 bases between the two germline ends. This CDR3 region has 14 residues.

The CDR3 sequence: CASSLLAGGLMAGELFF. The CDR3 coding sequence is TGTGCCAGCAGCTTATTAGCGGGGGGGCTAATGGCCGGGGAGCTGTTTTTT. The chain links TRBV7-7 to TRBJ2-2; 11 bases align to TRBD2. Germline CDR1 SSHAT, CDR2 FNYEAQ (reference sequence). J gave up 6 bases and V 2 bases, and 8 bases lay outside the gene matches. This CDR3 region has 17 residues.

J is TRBJ2-1 and V is TRBV11-3, with D perhaps TRBD1 (5 bases). The CDR3 runs 13 residues. Germline assignment: CDR1 SGHNT and CDR2 YENEEA. The germline V and J ends were trimmed by 4 bases and 9 bases, with 13 bases remaining between them. The CDR3 sequence: CASSSVGLGEQFF. In nucleotides, the CDR3 is TGTGCCAGCAGCTCGGTGGGGCTTGGTGAGCAGTTCTTC.

The J gene is TRBJ1-4, the V gene TRBV11-2; possible D gene TRBD1, 5 bases. Germline values: CDR1 SGHAT, CDR2 FQNNGV. V gave up 2 bases and J gave up 6 bases, with 10 bases separating them. The CDR3 length is 14 residues. The CDR3 spells CASSLQGWHEKLFF. The DNA for the CDR3 is TGTGCCAGCAGCTTACAGGGTTGGCATGAAAAACTGTTTTTT.

The genes are TRBV5-1 and TRBJ1-6, with unresolved D. The V gene's germline CDR1 is SGHRS and CDR2 YFSETQ. Trimming took 4 bases from V and 7 from J, leaving 9 bases between them. The CDR3 sequence is 13 residues long. DNA of the CDR3: TGCGCCAGCAGCCCGCGTTGGAATTCACCCCTCCACTTT. Its protein product is CASSPRWNSPLHF.

The gene calls are TRBV2 and TRBJ2-5; D might be TRBD1 (5 bases). Trimming shortened V by 0 bases and J by 6 bases, and 20 bases separated the two germline ends. CDR3 length: 17 residues. Germline CDR1 SNHLY, CDR2 FYNNEI. The CDR3, as DNA: TGTGCCAGCAGTGAAGCTAGGGGTCCACAGGAAACCAAGACCCAGTACTTC. Its translation: CASSEARGPQETKTQYF.

The chain has TRBV6-2 or TRBV6-3 and TRBJ1-5; maybe TRBD1 (6 bases). Germline V gene sequence: CDR1 MNHEY, CDR2 SVGEGT. CDR3 length: 15 amino acids. The germline V and J ends were trimmed by 5 bases and 0 bases, with 11 bases remaining between them. Written as DNA, the CDR3 is TGTGCCAGCAGTCCGGACAGAACTAGCAATCAGCCCCAGCATTTT. It codes for CASSPDRTSNQPQHF.

The chain employs TRBV19 and TRBJ1-1; 7 bases align to TRBD1. CDR1 and CDR2 from the germline V gene are LNHDA and SQIVND (reference sequence). The CDR3 runs 13 residues. The V segment lost 7 bases and the J segment 3 bases; nucleotides outside the gene matches: 5. Written as DNA, the CDR3 is TGTGCCAGTAACCAGGGGGTGGACACTGAAGCTTTCTTT. Encoded protein: CASNQGVDTEAFF.

The chain is built from TRBV18 and TRBJ1-5; no reliable D call. Germline lookup yields CDR1 KGHSH and CDR2 LQKENI. Trimming stripped 3 bases from V and 0 bases from J, with 9 bases between. The CDR3 consists of 15 residues. The CDR3 loop is CASSPSVLSNQPQHF. The CDR3 DNA reads TGTGCCAGCTCACCCTCAGTTCTTAGCAATCAGCCCCAGCATTTT.

This clone occurred once. The V gene is TRBV25-1, the J gene TRBJ2-7, with D perhaps matching TRBD1 (6 bases). Per the germline V gene, CDR1 is MGHDK and CDR2 is SYGVNS. With 7 bases removed from V and 5 bases from J, the gap between germline ends came to 24 bases. This CDR3 is built from 16 residues. CDR3 DNA: TGTGCCAGCAAATACAGGGTTTTAGTGAATTGTGACGAGCAGTACTTC. It yields the protein CASKYRVLVNCDEQYF.

The J gene is TRBJ1-1, the V gene TRBV15; 9 bases agree with TRBD1. CDR1 LNHNV and CDR2 YYDKDF come from the germline V gene (reference sequence). After removal of 3 bases from V and 0 bases from J, the junction contained 11 bases not matched to a gene. CDR3 size: 18 residues. The CDR3 sequence: CATSSDRGDWGMNTEAFF. The CDR3 DNA follows: TGTGCCACCAGCAGTGACAGGGGGGACTGGGGGATGAACACTGAAGCTTTCTTT.

DNA for the CDR3: TGTGCCAGCAGCTTGGATCTCGTATCGAACACTGAAGCTTTCTTT. It specifies CASSLDLVSNTEAFF. The chain links TRBV5-4 to TRBJ1-1; no clear D. Germline loops: CDR1 SGHNT, CDR2 YYREEE (reference sequence). The V gene lost 0 bases and the J gene lost 1 base, with 10 bases spanning the gap. The CDR3 spans 15 residues.

This clone was found once. The genes are TRBV15 and TRBJ1-3; D is uncertain. The CDR3 contains 15 residues. Germline V gives CDR1 LNHNV, CDR2 YYDKDF (reference sequence). The V gene lost 1 base and the J gene lost 0 bases, with 7 bases spanning the gap. The CDR3 DNA is TGTGCCACCAGCAGAGGAGACAACTCTGGAAACACCATATATTTT. Residues: CATSRGDNSGNTIYF.

The V and J genes are TRBV21-1 and TRBJ1-2; the table assigns TRBD1, which was not confirmed against the DNA. TRBV21-1 is termed a pseudogene. The CDR3 contains 15 residues. The CDR3 DNA reads TGTGCCAGCAGCAAAAAGGCCAGGGAAGGGGATGGCTACACCTTC. This codes for CASSKKAREGDGYTF.

This clone was counted between two and nine times. This sequence joins TRBV5-1 and TRBJ1-2, with 7 bases fitting TRBD1. CDR3 length: 14 residues. V lost 4 bases, J lost 7 bases, and 10 bases stayed unmatched. Germline assignment: CDR1 SGHRS and CDR2 YFSETQ. CDR3 DNA sequence: TGCGCCAGCAGCCCGGTAGGGCAGGGGGGTGGCTACACCTTC. It translates to CASSPVGQGGGYTF.

The V gene is TRBV30, the J gene TRBJ2-3; 7 bases line up with TRBD2. Looked up from germline, CDR1 is GTSNPN and CDR2 is SVGIG (reference sequence). The length of the CDR3 is 13 residues. V dropped 3 bases and J dropped 3; count of bases not matched to a gene: 3. This CDR3 is CAWRGSGTDTQYF. CDR3 DNA: TGTGCCTGGAGAGGTAGCGGGACAGATACGCAGTATTTT. Drawing the rest from reference TRBV30 and TRBJ2-3, the complete variable domain is SQTIHQWPATLVQPVGSPLSLECTVEGTSNPNLYWYRQAAGRGLQLLFYSVGIGQISSEVPQNLSASRPQDRQFILSSKKLLLSDSGFYLCAWRGSGTDTQYFGPGTRLTVL.

The chain uses TRBV20-1 and TRBJ2-7; 9 bases match TRBD2. Germline values: CDR1 DFQATT, CDR2 SNEGSKA (reference sequence). The V and J ends lost 3 bases and 2 bases, in that order; junction bases with no gene match: 2. CDR3 length: 13 residues. As DNA, the CDR3 is TGCAGTGCTAGTGGCGGGGGGGCCTACGAGCAGTACTTC. Translation: CSASGGGAYEQYF.

The chain links TRBV11-2 to TRBJ1-6; no definite D call. Germline CDR1 is SGHAT and CDR2 is FQNNGV. V was trimmed by 1 base and J by 9 bases, leaving 4 bases between them. The CDR3 covers 12 residues. The CDR3 DNA reads TGTGCCAGCAGCTTAGGCGTTTCACCCCTCCACTTT. Protein: CASSLGVSPLHF.

This clone has a single count. This chain joins TRBV4-3 and TRBJ2-7; D unresolved. The CDR3 contains 18 residues. Germline loops: CDR1 LGHNA, CDR2 YSLEER. Trimming took off 0 bases at V and 0 bases at J, with 18 bases between the two ends. The CDR3: CASSQDLGGTLFSYEQYF. The CDR3 DNA follows: TGCGCCAGCAGCCAAGATCTAGGCGGCACGTTATTCTCCTACGAGCAGTACTTC.

This clone has only one observation. V and J are TRBV6-6 and TRBJ1-2; 8 nucleotides align to TRBD1. CDR3 length equals 16 residues. V was clipped by 5 bases and J by 8 bases; unmatched bases: 16. The germline gives CDR1 MNHNY, CDR2 SVGAGI (reference sequence). CDR3 nucleotides: TGTGCCAGCAGTCGAGCATCTGCGGGACAGGTTTTCGGCTACACCTTC. Its translation is CASSRASAGQVFGYTF.

The chain employs TRBV5-1 and TRBJ2-1; 11 bases match TRBD2. Germline V gene lookup returns CDR1 SGHRS and CDR2 YFSETQ. The ends lost 2 bases at V and 5 bases at J; junction bases unmatched: 9. CDR3 length: 17 amino acids. The CDR3: CASSFLAGGEVHNEQFF. CDR3 bases: TGCGCCAGCAGCTTTCTAGCGGGGGGCGAAGTACACAATGAGCAGTTCTTC.

On this clone: One end of the junction is discordant with germline, which a read error may explain. V and J are TRBV11-2 and TRBJ2-1; 7 bases line up with TRBD1. The CDR3 totals 14 residues. From germline, CDR1 is SGHAT and CDR2 FQNNGV. CDR3 in DNA: TGTGCCGGCAGCTTAGGGGGCAGCCCCAATGAGCAGTTCTTC. Translating gives CAGSLGGSPNEQFF.

In nucleotides, the CDR3 is TGTGCCACCAGTGATGCCGGGACAGGGGACGAGGAGACCCAGTACTTC. It is translated as CATSDAGTGDEETQYF. This chain connects TRBV24-1 to TRBJ2-5; 10 bases are shared with TRBD1. The length of the CDR3 is 16 residues. CDR1 KGHDR and CDR2 SFDVKD come from the germline V gene. Trimming cost V 3 bases and J 5 bases; bases outside gene matches: 8.

This CDR3 is CASSAPLSDTQYF. The CDR3 bases are TGTGCCAGTAGTGCCCCACTGTCCGATACGCAGTATTTT. The chain links TRBV19 to TRBJ2-3; D not resolved. Per the germline V gene, CDR1 is LNHDA and CDR2 is SQIVND (reference sequence). There are 13 residues in the CDR3. Trimming shortened V by 5 bases and J by 6 bases, and 12 bases separated the two germline ends.

The chain links TRBV18 to TRBJ1-2, with 8 bases lining up with TRBD1. The J segment lost 8 bases and the V segment lost 5 bases, leaving 7 bases of the junction unmatched. Germline V gives CDR1 KGHSH, CDR2 LQKENI. CDR3 length: 13 residues. The CDR3 is CASSSQGARGYTF. CDR3 in DNA: TGTGCCAGCTCATCTCAGGGGGCGCGGGGCTACACCTTC.

The chain couples TRBV3-1 (or the pseudogene TRBV3-2) to TRBJ1-1; D is ambiguous. The CDR3 covers 15 residues. The ends were cut back, 3 bases at V and 5 bases at J, with 16 bases in the middle. Germline lookup yields CDR1 LGHDT and CDR2 YNNKEL (reference sequence). The CDR3 loop reads CASSHYGPGRTEAFF. The CDR3 coding sequence is TGTGCCAGCAGCCACTATGGACCCGGGAGGACTGAAGCTTTCTTT.

The chain recombines TRBV6-5 with TRBJ2-2; 7 positions match TRBD1. The V segment lost 4 bases and the J segment 8 bases; nucleotides outside the gene matches: 4. The CDR3 has 13 amino acids. CDR1 is MNHEY, CDR2 SVGAGI, per germline. Here the CDR3 DNA reads TGTGCCAGCAGTTGGCCGGGACAGGGGGAGCTGTTTTTT. Protein sequence: CASSWPGQGELFF.